A selection of T cell receptor beta chains follows, all from one sample in a study of cytomegalovirus exposure and HLA in healthy donors. The data were produced by immunoSEQ multiplex PCR, yet TCRdb's version contains in-frame clones alone and is incomplete. The sample carries about 90,000 clones, approximately 65% recorded once. Sequencing input: PBMCs. The source of these receptors is a man aged 25-45 years in good health and CMV-seronegative. Each CDR3 is given with its conserved first and last residue. D genes are given only for firm matches. Clone sizes are given selectively: once, few, many, or a class where the clone is expanded.

v_call,clone_size,j_call,d_call,cdr3_aa,cdr3_nt
TRBV6-5,medium-sized,TRBJ1-2,NA,CASSYSTTPDYGYTF,TGTGCCAGCAGTTACTCCACAACCCCAGACTATGGCTACACCTTC
TRBV30,NA,TRBJ1-2,NA,CAWNRFLYGYTF,TGTGCCTGGAACAGGTTTCTGTATGGCTACACCTTC
TRBV30,few,TRBJ1-1,NA,CASPGTEGTEAFF,TGTGCCTCTCCAGGAACTGAGGGCACTGAAGCTTTCTTT
TRBV7-9,NA,TRBJ2-7,TRBD1,CASSPGTGYDEQYF,TGTGCCAGCAGCCCCGGGACAGGGTACGACGAGCAGTACTTC
TRBV28,NA,TRBJ2-5,NA,CASSKLDQETQYF,TGTGCCAGCAGCAAACTCGACCAAGAGACCCAGTACTTC
TRBV21-1,NA,TRBJ2-1,NA,CASSAWRERGLNNEQFF,TGTGCCAGCAGCGCCTGGCGGGAGCGGGGGCTAAACAATGAGCAGTTCTTC
TRBV5-1,few,TRBJ1-2,NA,CASSLGPEGSGDYGYTF,TGCGCCAGCAGCTTGGGCCCCGAGGGGTCAGGGGACTATGGCTACACCTTC
TRBV7-9,few,TRBJ2-7,TRBD2,CASSPMISGRVVYEQYF,TGTGCCAGCAGCCCCATGATTAGCGGGAGGGTTGTATACGAGCAGTACTTC
TRBV7-8,few,TRBJ2-2,TRBD1,CASSLETGAGGELFF,TGTGCCAGCAGCTTAGAGACAGGGGCGGGCGGGGAGCTGTTTTTT
TRBV15,NA,TRBJ2-7,TRBD2,CATSRETSGGDEQYF,TGTGCCACCAGCAGAGAGACTAGCGGGGGGGACGAGCAGTACTTC
TRBV19,NA,TRBJ2-1,TRBD1,CASSPHRGTGDNEQFF,TGTGCCAGTTCCCCCCACCGTGGGACAGGGGACAATGAGCAGTTCTTC
TRBV6-6,NA,TRBJ2-7,TRBD2,CASSYASGGGEQYF,TGTGCCAGCAGTTACGCGAGCGGGGGCGGCGAGCAGTACTTC
TRBV29-1,NA,TRBJ2-1,TRBD1,CSVGSYRGNEQFF,TGCAGCGTTGGTAGCTACAGGGGGAATGAGCAGTTCTTC